This record covers a single TCR beta chain. The antigen remains unidentified. The data were obtained in a study of OX40 agonist ivuxolimab in advanced cancers. At the level of the study: Every patient in dose escalation had hepatocellular carcinoma, melanoma, renal cell or head and neck cancer.

Study results and limitations: Partial responders dosed at 0.1-3.0 mg/kg displayed clonal expansion ranking among the lowest. Blood T cells, both CD4+ and CD8+, expanded clonally by week 6 at 0.1 to 3.0 mg/kg. Averaging showed that CD8+ T cells had more expanded clones than CD4+ did.

This CDR3 is 15 amino acids long. CDR1 and CDR2 from the germline V gene are MGHDK and SYGVNS. V lost 3 bases to trimming and J lost 5 bases, with 16 bases between them. Clones were read by immunoSEQ multiplex PCR, and TCRdb kept only the in-frame ones, dropping some. The top ten hold around 2.5% of the sample, which has 49,000 or so clones, more than 65% seen once. The sequence derives from an adult with an advanced solid tumor such as melanoma, head and neck, liver or kidney cancer. The material sequenced was CD4+ or CD8+ T cells sorted from blood, taken in a trial of the OX40 agonist ivuxolimab. The V call is TRBV25-1, the J call TRBJ1-2; tentatively, D is TRBD1 (6 bases). The CDR3 DNA follows: TGTGCCAGCAGTGACACTTGGGGGGCGGGTTATGGCTACACCTTC. Translating it yields CASSDTWGAGYGYTF.